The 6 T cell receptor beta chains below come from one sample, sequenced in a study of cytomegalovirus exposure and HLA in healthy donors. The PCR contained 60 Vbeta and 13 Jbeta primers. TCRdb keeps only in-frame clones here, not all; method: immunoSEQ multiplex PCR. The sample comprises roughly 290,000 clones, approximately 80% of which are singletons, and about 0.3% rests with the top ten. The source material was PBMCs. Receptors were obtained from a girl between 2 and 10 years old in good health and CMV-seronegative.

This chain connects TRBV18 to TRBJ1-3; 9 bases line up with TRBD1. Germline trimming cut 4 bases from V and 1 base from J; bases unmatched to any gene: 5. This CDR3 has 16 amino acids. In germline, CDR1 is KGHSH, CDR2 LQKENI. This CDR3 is CASSLAQGASGNTIYF. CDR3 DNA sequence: TGTGCCAGCTCACTAGCACAGGGGGCTTCTGGAAACACCATATATTTT.

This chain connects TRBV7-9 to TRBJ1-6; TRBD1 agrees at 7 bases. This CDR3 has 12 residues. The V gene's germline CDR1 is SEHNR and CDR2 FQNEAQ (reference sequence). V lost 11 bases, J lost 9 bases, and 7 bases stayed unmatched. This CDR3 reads CAGPGGFSPLHF. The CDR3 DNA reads TGTGCCGGGCCAGGGGGTTTTTCACCCCTCCACTTT. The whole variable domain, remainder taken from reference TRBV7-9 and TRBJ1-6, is DTGVSQNPRHKITKRGQNVTFRCDPISEHNRLYWYRQTLGQGPEFLTYFQNEAQLEKSRLLSDRFSAERPKGSFSTLEIQRTEQGDSAMYLCAGPGGFSPLHFGNGTRLTVT.

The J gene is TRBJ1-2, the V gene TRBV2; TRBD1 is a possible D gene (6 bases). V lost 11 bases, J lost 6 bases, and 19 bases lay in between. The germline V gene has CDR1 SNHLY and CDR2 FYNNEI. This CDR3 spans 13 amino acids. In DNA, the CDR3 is TGTGCCGGCACGGGGACAAGGATTAATGGCTACACCTTC. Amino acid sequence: CAGTGTRINGYTF.

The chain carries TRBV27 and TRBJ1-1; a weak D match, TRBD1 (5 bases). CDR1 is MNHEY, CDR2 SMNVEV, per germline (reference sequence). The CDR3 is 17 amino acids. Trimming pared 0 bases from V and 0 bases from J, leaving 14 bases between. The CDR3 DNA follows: TGTGCCAGCAGTTTATCCCCCATGGGGGGGGTGAACACTGAAGCTTTCTTT. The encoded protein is CASSLSPMGGVNTEAFF.

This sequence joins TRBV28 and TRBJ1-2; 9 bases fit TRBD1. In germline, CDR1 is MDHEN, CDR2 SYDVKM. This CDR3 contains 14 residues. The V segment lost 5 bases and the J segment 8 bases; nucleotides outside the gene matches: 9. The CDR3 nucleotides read TGTGCCAGCAGTCCCCCGGGACAGGGTAACGGCTACACCTTC. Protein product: CASSPPGQGNGYTF.

CDR3 sequence reads: CASSLEFRAGKAEAFF. DNA for the CDR3: TGTGCCAGCAGCTTAGAGTTTCGGGCAGGGAAGGCTGAAGCTTTCTTT. This rearrangement joins TRBV7-9 to TRBJ1-1; maybe TRBD1 (5 bases). Deletions cut 1 base from V and 6 bases from J, with 18 bases between. The CDR3 has 16 amino acids. Germline assignment: CDR1 SEHNR and CDR2 FQNEAQ (reference sequence).